The clone carrying this TCR beta chain was seen more than once but under ten times. This specimen comes from a study of blood T cell repertoires in COVID-19. Study information: There were acute and convalescent COVID-19 samples, and they came from the United States, Italy and Spain. Sources were T cells, B-cell-depleted T cells, or PBMCs; the material itself was cDNA or gDNA.

The CDR3 extends over 13 amino acids. V lost 8 bases and J lost 7, with 17 bases in between. CDR1 and CDR2 (germline): SEHNR, FQNEAQ (reference sequence). Authors' processing steps: Nucleated cell counts were estimated from reference gene primer amplification. Method: immunoSEQ multiplex PCR; TCRdb's copy keeps in-frame clones and lacks some. The V and J calls and clone size are taken from that table; D and trimming were inferred from the DNA. The data contain about 140,000 clones, approximately 83% of them singletons. This chain uses TRBV7-9 with TRBJ1-1; D perhaps matches TRBD1 (5 bases). This clonotype originated in a human donor in a cohort sampled during active COVID-19. Input material: peripheral blood. The CDR3 loop reads CASLGGRGLEAFF. DNA of the CDR3: TGTGCCAGCCTGGGGGGACGGGGACTTGAAGCTTTCTTT.